The 13 T cell receptor beta chains below were found in one sample sequenced in a study of T cell repertoires in cytomegalovirus infection. TCRdb ran MiXCR on the reads and lists one entry per CDR3 protein. The sample holds hundreds of thousands of distinct CDR3 sequences, roughly a third seen once. Sequencing was performed on PBMCs. The receptors were sampled from a human donor in good health (CMV status not recorded). Some clones in this sample may be carry-over from other donors' samples.

The J gene is TRBJ2-4, the V gene TRBV7-8; TRBD2 aligns across 7 bases. The CDR3 sequence is 21 residues long. CDR1 and CDR2 (germline): SGHVS, FQNEAQ. V was pared by 1 base and J by 1 base, with 19 bases of the junction left unmatched. This CDR3 is CASSLVRGGLPGSGAKNIQYF. CDR3 DNA sequence: TGTGCCAGCAGCTTAGTTCGCGGGGGATTGCCTGGGTCGGGGGCCAAAAACATTCAGTACTTC.

This clonotype showed up just once. The rearrangement joins TRBV18 to TRBJ2-2; a weak D match, TRBD1 (6 bases). CDR3 length: 17 residues. The germline gives CDR1 KGHSH, CDR2 LQKENI. V was cut by 4 bases and J by 0 bases, with 15 bases left in between. CDR3 sequence (DNA): TGTGCCAGCTCACACTCCTTCGGGACAACGAACACCGGGGAGCTGTTTTTT. This codes for CASSHSFGTTNTGELFF. Supplemented by reference TRBV18 and TRBJ2-2, the full variable domain reads NAGVMQNPRHLVRRRGQEARLRCSPMKGHSHVYWYRQLPEEGLKFMVYLQKENIIDESGMPKERFSAEFPKEGPSILRIQQVVRGDSAAYFCASSHSFGTTNTGELFFGEGSRLTVL.

CDR3 nucleotides: TGCAGTGCTCGACAGGGCGGCTACACCTTC. This gives the protein CSARQGGYTF. The rearrangement joins TRBV20-1 to TRBJ1-2; 7 bases agree with TRBD1. The CDR3 consists of 10 residues. Losses at the gene ends were 5 bases for V and 8 bases for J; bases not matched to a gene: 2. Germline V gene data show CDR1 as DFQATT and CDR2 as SNEGSKA (reference sequence).

This chain uses TRBV6-1 with TRBJ1-2, with a weak D call TRBD1 (6 bases). V was pared by 4 bases and J by 0 bases, with 12 bases between. The CDR3 spans 15 residues. Germline CDR1 and CDR2: MNHNS and SASEGT. CDR3 sequence reads: CASSGKGGTNYGYTF. For the CDR3, the DNA is TGTGCCAGCAGTGGAAAAGGGGGGACTAACTATGGCTACACCTTC.

This clonotype was picked up a small number of times. This chain joins TRBV12-3 or TRBV12-4 and TRBJ2-7; D is uncertain. There are 14 residues in the CDR3. V was shortened by 1 base and J by 4 bases, with 11 bases between the two germline ends. The CDR3 DNA reads TGTGCCAGCAGTTTAGGCCAGCCAGGATACGAGCAGTACTTC. Amino acid sequence: CASSLGQPGYEQYF.

This clonotype was detected a few times. The genes are TRBV6-2 or TRBV6-3 and TRBJ1-2, with D possibly TRBD1 on 5 matching bases. V lost 7 bases, J lost 1 base, and 16 bases lay in between. Germline V gene data show CDR1 as MNHEY and CDR2 as SVGEGT. The CDR3 totals 15 residues. The CDR3 bases are TGTGCCAGCACCATCCGGGACGCCCTTAACTATGGCTACACCTTC. Translated, it gives CASTIRDALNYGYTF.

The CDR3 coding sequence is TGTGCCAGCAGTTGGTTACGGGATACGCAGTATTTT. Protein sequence: CASSWLRDTQYF. This sequence joins TRBV28 and TRBJ2-3, with unresolved D. V lost 4 bases and J lost 6, with 8 bases in between. CDR3 length equals 12 residues. Germline values: CDR1 MDHEN, CDR2 SYDVKM.

The chain links TRBV4-1 to TRBJ2-7, with TRBD1 identical over 7 bases. CDR1 is MGHRA and CDR2 is YSYEKL in the germline V gene. The CDR3 consists of 17 residues. V shed 4 bases and J 4 bases; nucleotides not matched to a gene: 16. The CDR3 sequence is CASSLQETMDRLYEQYF. CDR3 coding DNA: TGCGCCAGCAGCCTACAGGAAACCATGGACAGGCTGTACGAGCAGTACTTC.

On this clonotype: At one end the junction does not follow the germline gene, possibly because of a read error. The chain carries TRBV7-3 and TRBJ1-1; unclear D gene. Germline lookup yields CDR1 SGHTA and CDR2 FQGTGA. The CDR3 sequence is 13 residues long. As DNA, the CDR3 is TGTTCCAGCAGCCCCTGGGGAAACACTGAAGCTTTCTTT. Translation gives CSSSPWGNTEAFF.

For this clonotype: At one end the junction does not follow the germline gene, possibly because of a read error. The V and J genes are TRBV19 and TRBJ2-1; 10 nucleotides line up with TRBD1. This CDR3 spans 15 amino acids. The V gene's germline CDR1 is LNHDA and CDR2 SQIVND (reference sequence). DNA of the CDR3: TGTGCCAGCGATTTAGGACAGGGGGGCTACAATGCGCAGTTCTTC. Its protein is CASDLGQGGYNAQFF.

There are many counts of this clonotype. The chain combines TRBV6-1 with TRBJ1-1; 8 positions match TRBD1. The CDR3 has 15 residues. CDR1 is MNHNS, CDR2 SASEGT, per germline. With 6 bases clipped from V and 5 bases from J, the junction kept 11 bases outside the gene matches. This CDR3 reads CASRIRGPVETEAFF. Written as DNA, the CDR3 is TGTGCCAGCAGGATCAGGGGGCCCGTGGAAACTGAAGCTTTCTTT.

The chain recombines TRBV28 with TRBJ2-7; D ambiguous. CDR3 length equals 16 residues. Germline values: CDR1 MDHEN, CDR2 SYDVKM. The V end lost 10 bases, the J end lost 0 bases, and 22 bases lay between the germline ends. CDR3: CATRLTLTNSSYEQYF. As DNA, the CDR3 is TGTGCCACCCGCCTCACCTTAACTAACAGCTCCTACGAGCAGTACTTC.

The chain has TRBV27 and TRBJ2-5, with a possible D match to TRBD2 (5 bases). The CDR3 extends over 16 amino acids. Looked up from germline, CDR1 is MNHEY and CDR2 is SMNVEV (reference sequence). Trimming removed 3 bases from V and 0 bases from J, with 14 bases in between. CDR3 sequence: CASSFRRTGYQETQYF. The CDR3 coding sequence is TGTGCCAGCAGTTTTCGTCGGACGGGGTACCAAGAGACCCAGTACTTC.